This TCR beta chain comes out of a study of cytomegalovirus exposure and HLA in healthy donors. The wider study: Samples from HLA-typed donors yielded around 79 million unique TCRs in an early data release.

Notes on the study in general: In a later analysis, specific HLA alleles were associated with under 20,000 TCR beta sequences at a 0.05 false discovery rate. As a later analysis showed, several of the most significant clusters appeared to be linked to common viral pathogens.

In regard to this clone: Its antigen is unidentified.

Vbeta (60) and Jbeta (13) primers were used in the PCR. The method was immunoSEQ multiplex PCR; TCRdb's version includes in-frame clones alone and lacks a portion of them. This table holds approximately 110,000 clones, more than 60% found once. The CDR3 totals 15 residues. The V end lost 4 bases, the J end lost 4 bases, and 13 bases lay between the germline ends. Germline V lookup: CDR1 SGHTA, CDR2 FQGNSA. The sample was PBMCs. V usage is TRBV7-2 and J usage is TRBJ1-4, with D maybe TRBD1 (5 bases). This receptor was identified in a man aged 30-40 years in good health and CMV-seronegative. Here the CDR3 reads CASSSSGKGNEKLFF. The CDR3 nucleotides are TGTGCCAGCAGCTCCTCAGGGAAGGGTAATGAAAAACTGTTTTTT.